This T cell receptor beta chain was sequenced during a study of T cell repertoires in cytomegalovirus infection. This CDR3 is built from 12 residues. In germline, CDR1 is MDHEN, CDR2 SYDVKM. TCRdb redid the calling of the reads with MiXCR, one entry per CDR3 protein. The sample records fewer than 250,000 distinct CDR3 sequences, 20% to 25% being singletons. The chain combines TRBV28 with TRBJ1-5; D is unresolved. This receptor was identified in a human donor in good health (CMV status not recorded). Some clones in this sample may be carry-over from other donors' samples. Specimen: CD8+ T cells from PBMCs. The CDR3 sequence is CAAGPASQPQHF. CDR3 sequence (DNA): TGTGCAGCCGGCCCGGCAAGTCAGCCCCAGCATTTT. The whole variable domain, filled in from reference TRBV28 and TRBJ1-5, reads DVKVTQSSRYLVKRTGEKVFLECVQDMDHENMFWYRQDPGLGLRLIYFSYDVKMKEKGDIPEGYSVSREKKERFSLILESASTNQTSMYLCAAGPASQPQHFGDGTRLSIL.